This T cell receptor (beta chain) was identified during a study of blood T cell repertoires in COVID-19. Background on the study: Acute and convalescent COVID-19 specimens originated in the United States, Italy and Spain. PBMCs, B-cell-depleted T cells, or T cells provided the cDNA or gDNA that made up the material.

The CDR3 is 13 amino acids. V was cut by 2 bases and J by 3 bases, with 7 bases left in between. The germline gives CDR1 ENHRY, CDR2 SYGVKD. There are a few counts of this clone. This sample includes further DNA sequences coding for the same CDR3. In the authors' workflow: Reference gene primer amplification yielded estimated nucleated cell counts. Libraries were prepared by immunoSEQ multiplex PCR; TCRdb keeps only in-frame clonotypes and omits some of them. Clone size and V and J calls were adopted from that table, with D and trimming inferred from the DNA. The data contain around 100,000 clones, 84% of them singletons.

The sequenced material came from peripheral blood. J is TRBJ1-1 and V is TRBV10-3; D is possibly TRBD1 (5 bases). The sequence was collected from a woman aged 55-70 years with acute or convalescent COVID-19. CDR3 loop: CAISERGDTEAFF. The CDR3 DNA follows: TGTGCCATCAGTGAGCGGGGGGACACTGAAGCTTTCTTT.